Following are 7 T cell receptor beta chains from one sample sequenced in a study of blood T cell repertoires in COVID-19. Data came from immunoSEQ multiplex PCR; TCRdb stores just in-frame clones and leaves some out. This sample has around 140,000 clones; about 89% occur once, and the top ten carry about an eighth. Sequencing used peripheral blood. The source is a woman in her seventies with COVID-19, enrolled during active disease.

The J gene is TRBJ1-1, the V gene TRBV7-8, with a weak D call TRBD1 (5 bases). V lost 5 bases to trimming and J lost 3 bases, with 10 bases between them. Germline V CDR1 and CDR2: SGHVS, FQNEAQ. This CDR3 spans 13 amino acids. CDR3 nucleotide sequence: TGTGCCAGCAGCGGCCGGGGGGACACTGAAGCTTTCTTT. This translates into CASSGRGDTEAFF. The entire variable domain, with the rest obtained from reference TRBV7-8 and TRBJ1-1, is as follows: GAGVSQSPRYKVAKRGQDVALRCDPISGHVSLFWYQQALGQGPEFLTYFQNEAQLDKSGLPSDRFFAERPEGSVSTLKIQRTQQEDSAVYLCASSGRGDTEAFFGQGTRLTVV.

The chain uses TRBV21-1 and TRBJ1-3; the D segment call TRBD1 is taken from the table without a DNA check. TRBV21-1 is marked as a pseudogene. CDR3 length: 16 amino acids. The CDR3 region has the DNA TGTGCCACTGAACAAGGGGACAGCCTTTCTGGAAACACCATATATTTT. Its protein product is CATEQGDSLSGNTIYF.

The J gene is TRBJ1-5, the V gene TRBV30; 7 bases are a match to TRBD1. In germline, CDR1 is GTSNPN, CDR2 SVGIG (reference sequence). Trimming took 1 base from V and 6 from J; bases not matched to a gene: 12. This CDR3 is 16 amino acids long. CDR3 DNA: TGTGCCTGGAGTGACCCACAGGGGTCGGGGGCTCAGCCCCAGCATTTT. Translation gives CAWSDPQGSGAQPQHF.

The chain joins TRBV7-3 to TRBJ2-3, with D uncertain. From germline, CDR1 is SGHTA and CDR2 FQGTGA. The CDR3 extends over 13 amino acids. Trimming took 1 base from V and 4 from J, leaving 6 bases between them. The CDR3 loop reads CASSLKSPDTQYF. CDR3 DNA: TGTGCCAGCAGCTTAAAGAGCCCAGATACGCAGTATTTT.

The chain links TRBV15 to TRBJ1-2; D remains unclear. The V end was cut by 3 bases, the J end by 4 bases, with 12 bases between. The CDR3 totals 14 residues. Germline V lookup: CDR1 LNHNV, CDR2 YYDKDF (reference sequence). The CDR3 DNA reads TGTGCCACCAGCAGGGGCGGGGATGGCTATGGCTACACCTTC. This codes for CATSRGGDGYGYTF.

This chain connects TRBV5-1 to TRBJ2-1; 10 bases match TRBD2. Trimming at V came to 0 bases and at J to 2 bases, leaving 5 bases not matched to a gene. This CDR3 is built from 17 residues. The V gene's germline CDR1 is SGHRS and CDR2 YFSETQ. The CDR3 loop is CASSLVPSGGTYNEQFF. CDR3 coding DNA: TGCGCCAGCAGCTTGGTGCCTAGCGGGGGCACCTACAATGAGCAGTTCTTC.

The chain employs TRBV7-8 and TRBJ2-5; possible D gene TRBD2, 6 bases. The V end lost 2 bases, the J end lost 5 bases, and 12 bases lay between the germline ends. CDR1 and CDR2 from the germline V gene are SGHVS and FQNEAQ. The CDR3 extends over 14 amino acids. The DNA for the CDR3 is TGTGCCAGCAGCTTAAGTGCGGGGCAGGAGACCCAGTACTTC. Residues: CASSLSAGQETQYF.